These 23 T cell receptor beta chains were all obtained from the same sample, sequenced in a study of blood T cells in healthy people across ages (dated by TCRdb to between 2014 and 2016). The receptor library was made with 5' RACE. Data came from an Illumina HiSeq 2500. A second PCR of about 6 to 12 cycles was run with a J-beta primer mix and a sample-barcoded 5' primer. TCRdb reworked the public reads: Q25 trimming with fastp, MiXCR clone assembly, productive beta chains retained. Each entry merges the rows of one CDR3 protein and shows their most common DNA and genes. Counted in this sample were more than 1,400,000 distinct CDR3 sequences; 42% of them appeared once. The ten top clones hold approximately 7.9% of the sample. Sequencing was done on a sample of blood. All receptors derive from a woman in her late teens or twenties in good health.

V and J are TRBV4-1 and TRBJ2-1; D may be TRBD2 (6 bases). The V gene lost 4 bases and the J gene lost 8 bases, with 15 bases spanning the gap. The CDR3 contains 14 residues. Germline-derived CDR1 and CDR2 are MGHRA and YSYEKL. CDR3 sequence reads: CASSPSEGLDEQFF. The DNA of the CDR3 is TGCGCCAGCAGCCCTAGCGAGGGGCTGGATGAGCAGTTCTTC.

The gene calls are TRBV29-1 and TRBJ1-1, with D perhaps TRBD1 (6 bases). CDR1 and CDR2 from the germline V gene are SQVTM and ANQGSEA. Trimming left V 3 bases short and J 4 bases short, with 18 bases between. This CDR3 region has 15 residues. CDR3: CSVEIRSGAGTEAFF. The CDR3 nucleotides are TGCAGCGTTGAGATTAGGTCGGGGGCGGGCACTGAAGCTTTCTTT.

This chain uses TRBV20-1 with TRBJ2-5; 9 nucleotides agree with TRBD2. CDR1 and CDR2 from the germline V gene are DFQATT and SNEGSKA (reference sequence). V shed 2 bases, J shed 11 bases, and the junction held 18 bases outside the gene matches. The CDR3 has 16 amino acids. This chain's CDR3 is CSARFRTSESYNEQYF. DNA for the CDR3: TGCAGTGCTAGATTCAGGACTAGCGAGTCCTACAATGAGCAGTACTTC.

A few counts support this clonotype. The genes are TRBV28 and TRBJ2-7, with D perhaps matching TRBD1 (5 bases). The CDR3 is 13 residues long. The V gene lost 6 bases and the J gene lost 2 bases, with 11 bases spanning the gap. Germline V gene lookup returns CDR1 MDHEN and CDR2 SYDVKM. The CDR3: CASRGAATYEQYF. DNA of the CDR3: TGTGCCAGCAGAGGGGCGGCAACCTACGAGCAGTACTTC. Looking up the rest from reference TRBV28 and TRBJ2-7 gives the full variable domain: DVKVTQSSRYLVKRTGEKVFLECVQDMDHENMFWYRQDPGLGLRLIYFSYDVKMKEKGDIPEGYSVSREKKERFSLILESASTNQTSMYLCASRGAATYEQYFGPGTRLTVT.

This clonotype was detected only a few times. J is TRBJ2-3 and V is TRBV6-5, with D perhaps matching TRBD2 (6 bases). The germline V and J ends were trimmed by 2 bases and 4 bases, with 16 bases remaining between them. CDR1 MNHEY and CDR2 SVGAGI come from the germline V gene. The CDR3 consists of 16 residues. CDR3 nucleotides: TGTGCCAGCAGTTACGGGGCGGGGACGGGAGCAGATACGCAGTATTTT. The encoded protein is CASSYGAGTGADTQYF.

The V gene is TRBV7-6, the J gene TRBJ1-6; D is uncertain. CDR3 length equals 13 residues. Germline CDR1 reads SGHVS; CDR2 reads FNYEAQ. V was pared by 5 bases and J by 7 bases, with 9 bases between. The DNA of the CDR3 is TGTGCCAGCAGCGCGTCTAAGAATTCACCCCTCCACTTT. Its protein product is CASSASKNSPLHF.

In its sample, this clonotype was seen a few times. The chain couples TRBV28 to TRBJ2-5, with D tentatively TRBD1 (5 bases). Per the germline V gene, CDR1 is MDHEN and CDR2 is SYDVKM. V lost 6 bases and J lost 4, with 18 bases in between. CDR3 length equals 15 residues. Written as DNA, the CDR3 is TGTGCCAGCAGCCCCGGCCAAGGGGTCGGAGAGACCCAGTACTTC. Amino acids: CASSPGQGVGETQYF.

J is TRBJ1-1 and V is TRBV4-1, with 9 bases matching TRBD1. The V segment lost 3 bases and the J segment 3 bases; nucleotides outside the gene matches: 11. CDR1 is MGHRA and CDR2 is YSYEKL in the germline V gene. The CDR3 runs 17 residues. The CDR3 reads CASSQVQGAREDTEAFF. The CDR3, as DNA: TGCGCCAGCAGCCAGGTACAGGGGGCGCGGGAGGACACTGAAGCTTTCTTT.

V and J are TRBV23-1 and TRBJ2-1; the D is unclear. TRBV23-1 is reported as an ORF; its role is uncertain. V lost 7 bases to trimming and J lost 6 bases, with 19 bases between them. The CDR3 is 15 amino acids. The CDR3 reads CASTEGKVSGNEQFF. The CDR3, as DNA: TGCGCCAGCACCGAAGGGAAGGTGTCGGGCAATGAGCAGTTCTTC.

As concerns this clonotype: At one boundary the junction diverges from the germline segment, which might be a read error. The rearrangement uses TRBV12-3 or TRBV12-4 and TRBJ1-1; maybe TRBD1 (6 bases). The CDR3 extends over 14 amino acids. The CDR3 sequence: CAISGGATNTEVFF. The CDR3 bases are TGTGCCATCTCGGGGGGCGCAACGAACACTGAAGTTTTCTTT.

V usage is TRBV4-1 and J usage is TRBJ2-3; possible D gene TRBD2, 6 bases. Germline-derived CDR1 and CDR2 are MGHRA and YSYEKL. Between the trimmed V and J ends, which lost 0 bases and 3 bases, there was a span of 16 bases. The CDR3 runs 17 residues. CDR3 sequence reads: CASSQDASSGGTDTQYF. DNA of the CDR3: TGCGCCAGCAGCCAAGATGCCAGTAGTGGGGGGACAGATACGCAGTATTTT.

This clonotype was recorded a few times. This rearrangement joins TRBV3-1 to TRBJ1-5; D possibly corresponds to TRBD1 (5 bases). V was shortened by 0 bases and J by 5 bases, with 8 bases between the two germline ends. Germline V gene data show CDR1 as LGHDT and CDR2 as YNNKEL (reference sequence). This CDR3 spans 14 amino acids. The CDR3 reads CASSQDLGDQPQHF. Written as DNA, the CDR3 is TGTGCCAGCAGCCAAGATTTGGGGGATCAGCCCCAGCATTTT.

The chain joins TRBV30 to TRBJ2-7; TRBD2 agrees at 8 bases. Germline V gene lookup returns CDR1 GTSNPN and CDR2 SVGIG (reference sequence). The CDR3 has 15 amino acids. J was trimmed by 3 bases and V by 4 bases; bases with no gene match: 11. The chain's CDR3 is CAWKPLADPNYEQYF. CDR3 sequence (DNA): TGTGCCTGGAAACCACTAGCGGACCCTAACTACGAGCAGTACTTC.

The chain has TRBV7-9 and TRBJ2-7, with TRBD2 matching over 15 bases. With 4 bases clipped from V and 0 bases from J, the junction kept 13 bases outside the gene matches. CDR1 is SEHNR, CDR2 FQNEAQ, per germline (reference sequence). The CDR3 consists of 20 residues. The CDR3 sequence is CASSSPRGLAGGNSSYEQYF. DNA of the CDR3: TGTGCCAGCAGCTCACCACGCGGACTAGCGGGAGGGAATAGCTCCTACGAGCAGTACTTC.

This clonotype has just a few counts. The gene calls are TRBV7-2 and TRBJ2-3; D is unclear. This CDR3 is 14 amino acids long. Germline V gene lookup returns CDR1 SGHTA and CDR2 FQGNSA. The V and J ends lost 3 bases and 5 bases respectively, with 12 bases between them. DNA for the CDR3: TGTGCCAGCAGCTTCTTATCGGGTAGAGATACGCAGTATTTT. Translated, it gives CASSFLSGRDTQYF.

The chain joins TRBV7-2 to TRBJ2-2; no clear D gene. This CDR3 spans 14 amino acids. Per the germline V gene, CDR1 is SGHTA and CDR2 is FQGNSA. V was shortened by 5 bases and J by 8 bases, with 15 bases between the two germline ends. The CDR3 region is CASSDRLVGGELFF. The CDR3 DNA reads as TGTGCCAGCAGCGATCGACTTGTTGGAGGGGAGCTGTTTTTT.

This clonotype was seen more than once but under ten times. This chain joins TRBV7-9 and TRBJ2-7; weak D call: TRBD1 (5 bases). The V and J ends lost 5 bases and 3 bases respectively, with 17 bases between them. The CDR3 is 15 amino acids. The germline V gene has CDR1 SEHNR and CDR2 FQNEAQ (reference sequence). DNA of the CDR3: TGTGCCAGCAGCCCCTCAGGGAAAAGGAGCTACGAGCAGTACTTC. Its protein is CASSPSGKRSYEQYF. Full variable domain (rest looked up from reference TRBV7-9 and TRBJ2-7): DTGVSQNPRHKITKRGQNVTFRCDPISEHNRLYWYRQTLGQGPEFLTYFQNEAQLEKSRLLSDRFSAERPKGSFSTLEIQRTEQGDSAMYLCASSPSGKRSYEQYFGPGTRLTVT.

The sample holds a few counts of this clonotype. This chain links TRBV4-1 with TRBJ1-2; D may be TRBD1 (6 bases). With 4 bases removed from V and 0 bases from J, the gap between germline ends came to 12 bases. Germline V gives CDR1 MGHRA, CDR2 YSYEKL. The CDR3 totals 15 residues. CDR3 in DNA: TGCGCCAGCAGCCTTCGACAGGAGACTAACTATGGCTACACCTTC. Translating it yields CASSLRQETNYGYTF.

This chain uses TRBV4-1 with TRBJ2-7, with D unclear. CDR1 and CDR2 from the germline V gene are MGHRA and YSYEKL. Deletions cut 3 bases from V and 3 bases from J, with 12 bases between. The CDR3 runs to 14 residues. The CDR3 protein is CASSHPQADYEQYF. The CDR3 nucleotides are TGCGCCAGCAGCCACCCTCAGGCGGACTACGAGCAGTACTTC.

The V and J genes are TRBV3-1 and TRBJ1-5, with TRBD1 as a possible D gene (6 bases). Germline V gene data show CDR1 as LGHDT and CDR2 as YNNKEL (reference sequence). Trimming left V 3 bases short and J 10 bases short, with 10 bases between. The CDR3 has 12 residues. The CDR3 here is CASSQWGQPQHF. Written as DNA, the CDR3 is TGTGCCAGCAGCCAGTGGGGGCAACCCCAGCATTTT.

This clonotype was seen only a few times. The chain combines TRBV20-1 with TRBJ2-5, with D maybe TRBD2 (5 bases). The J call could be wrong; TRBJ2-7 is a better fit for the DNA end. The CDR3 runs 12 residues. CDR1 and CDR2 from the germline V gene are DFQATT and SNEGSKA (reference sequence). In nucleotides, the CDR3 is TGCAGTGCCGGGGATTTGGGCTACGAGCAGTACTTC. As protein: CSAGDLGYEQYF.

This chain links TRBV9 with TRBJ2-1, with D unresolved. CDR3 size: 17 residues. With 0 bases removed from V and 0 bases from J, the gap between germline ends came to 13 bases. Germline V gene data show CDR1 as SGDLS and CDR2 as YYNGEE. The CDR3 DNA reads as TGTGCCAGCAGCGTAGATACTCGAAAAAGCTCCTACAATGAGCAGTTCTTC. This gives the protein CASSVDTRKSSYNEQFF.

On this clonotype itself: Sequence at one end of the junction differs from germline and may be a read error. The J gene is TRBJ2-7, the V gene TRBV12-3 or TRBV12-4, with 11 bases identical to TRBD2. This CDR3 has 15 amino acids. DNA for the CDR3: TGTGCCAGCAGTATAGCGGGGGGGGTCCGGAATGAGCAGTACTTC. It encodes CASSIAGGVRNEQYF.